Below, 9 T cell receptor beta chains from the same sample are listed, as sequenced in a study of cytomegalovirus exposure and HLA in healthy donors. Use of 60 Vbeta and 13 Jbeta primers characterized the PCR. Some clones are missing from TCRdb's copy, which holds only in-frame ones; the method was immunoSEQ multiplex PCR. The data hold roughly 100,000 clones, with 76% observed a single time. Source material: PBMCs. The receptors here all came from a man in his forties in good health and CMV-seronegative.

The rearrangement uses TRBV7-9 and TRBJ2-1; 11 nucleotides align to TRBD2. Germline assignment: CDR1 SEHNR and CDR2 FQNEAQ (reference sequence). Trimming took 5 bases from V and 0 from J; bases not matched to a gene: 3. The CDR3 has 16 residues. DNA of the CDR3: TGTGCCAGCAGCCGGACTAGCGGGTACTCCTACAATGAGCAGTTCTTC. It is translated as CASSRTSGYSYNEQFF.

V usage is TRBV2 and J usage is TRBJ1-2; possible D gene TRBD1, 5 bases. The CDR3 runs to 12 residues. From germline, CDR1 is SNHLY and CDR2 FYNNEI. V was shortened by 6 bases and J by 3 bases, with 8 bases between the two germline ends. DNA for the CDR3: TGTGCCAGCAGACAGGAAGACTATGGCTACACCTTC. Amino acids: CASRQEDYGYTF.

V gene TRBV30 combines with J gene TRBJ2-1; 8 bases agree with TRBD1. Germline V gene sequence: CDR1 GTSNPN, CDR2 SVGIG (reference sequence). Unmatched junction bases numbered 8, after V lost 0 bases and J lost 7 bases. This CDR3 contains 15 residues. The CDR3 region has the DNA TGTGCCTGGAGTGTAGGGCAGGGGGCAGGGAATGAGCAGTTCTTC. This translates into CAWSVGQGAGNEQFF.

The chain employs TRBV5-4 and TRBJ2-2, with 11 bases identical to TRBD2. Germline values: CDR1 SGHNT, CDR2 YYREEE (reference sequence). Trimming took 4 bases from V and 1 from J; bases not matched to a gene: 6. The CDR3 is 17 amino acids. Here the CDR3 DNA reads TGTGCCAGCAGCGGTCTAGCGGGGGGTCTGAACACCGGGGAGCTGTTTTTT. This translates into CASSGLAGGLNTGELFF.

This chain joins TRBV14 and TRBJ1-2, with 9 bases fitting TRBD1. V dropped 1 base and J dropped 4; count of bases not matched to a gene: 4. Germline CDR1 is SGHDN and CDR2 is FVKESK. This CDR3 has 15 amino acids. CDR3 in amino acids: CASSQGDRGFYGYTF. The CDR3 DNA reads TGTGCCAGCAGCCAAGGCGACAGGGGGTTCTATGGCTACACCTTC.

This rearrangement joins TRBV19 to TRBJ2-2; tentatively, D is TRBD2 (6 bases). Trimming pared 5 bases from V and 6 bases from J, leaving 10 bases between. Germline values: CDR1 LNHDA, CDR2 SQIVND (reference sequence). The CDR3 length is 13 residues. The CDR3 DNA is TGTGCCAGTAGTCAAACTAGCCCCGGGGAGCTGTTTTTT. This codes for CASSQTSPGELFF.

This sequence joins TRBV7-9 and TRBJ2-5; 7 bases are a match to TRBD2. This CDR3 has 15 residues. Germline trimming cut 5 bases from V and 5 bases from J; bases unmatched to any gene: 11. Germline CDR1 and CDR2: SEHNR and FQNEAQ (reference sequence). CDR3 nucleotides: TGTGCCAGCAGCGCAATGGGCGGGGGAGGGGAGACCCAGTACTTC. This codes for CASSAMGGGGETQYF.

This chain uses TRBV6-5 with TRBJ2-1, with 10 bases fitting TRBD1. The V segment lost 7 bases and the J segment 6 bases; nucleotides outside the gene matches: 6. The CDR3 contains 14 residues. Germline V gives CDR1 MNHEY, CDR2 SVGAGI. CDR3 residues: CASTPGQGLNEQFF. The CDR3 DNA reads TGTGCCAGCACCCCGGGACAGGGGCTCAATGAGCAGTTCTTC.

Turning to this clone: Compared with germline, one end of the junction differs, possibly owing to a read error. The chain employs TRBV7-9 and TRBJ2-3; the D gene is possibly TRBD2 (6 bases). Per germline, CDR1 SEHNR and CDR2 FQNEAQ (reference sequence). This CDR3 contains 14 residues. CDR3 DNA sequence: TGTTCCAGCAGCCTGGGGGGAGGTAAAGATACGCAGTATTTT. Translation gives CSSSLGGGKDTQYF. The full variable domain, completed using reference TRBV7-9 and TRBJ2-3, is DTGVSQNPRHKITKRGQNVTFRCDPISEHNRLYWYRQTLGQGPEFLTYFQNEAQLEKSRLLSDRFSAERPKGSFSTLEIQRTEQGDSAMYLCSSSLGGGKDTQYFGPGTRLTVL.